The entry that follows covers one TCR beta chain sequence. Its antigen remains unknown. The sample contains more than one DNA sequence encoding this CDR3. This specimen comes from a study of T cell responses to AZD1222 COVID-19 vaccine. General study findings and limits: Within unmutated variant regions lay the reported targets of nearly half of spike-specific TCRs. Seropositive at baseline were only a handful of AZD1222 recipients. Possibly, clonal diversity was underestimated; donors were largely white British and included more females.

Germline V gives CDR1 SQVTM, CDR2 ANQGSEA. This CDR3 contains 12 residues. With 4 bases clipped from V and 8 bases from J, the junction kept 2 bases outside the gene matches. Repertoires were generated with immunoSEQ multiplex PCR, while TCRdb's copy carries only in-frame clones and drops some. This sample carries around 160,000 clones, roughly 94% of them seen once, and the ten largest clones take roughly 4.6%. This receptor was identified in an adult who received the AZD1222 COVID-19 vaccine. The sequencing here drew on peripheral blood, taken 28 days after the second AZD1222 dose. The V gene is TRBV29-1, the J gene TRBJ1-4, with 9 bases matching TRBD1. CDR3 nucleotides: TGCAGCGTTGCTGGGACAGGGGAAAAACTGTTTTTT. Amino acid sequence: CSVAGTGEKLFF.